The rows below give T cell receptor beta chains drawn from one sample of a study of OX40 agonist ivuxolimab in advanced cancers. Generated by immunoSEQ multiplex PCR, the TCRdb table keeps only in-frame clones and is missing some. The sample contains about 77,000 clones, 94% of which appear only once. Here the sequenced sample was CD4+ or CD8+ T cells sorted from blood, taken in a trial of the OX40 agonist ivuxolimab. These receptor sequences come from an adult with an advanced solid tumor such as melanoma, head and neck, liver or kidney cancer. The conserved cysteine and the conserved F or W are not part of the CDR3 here. D genes are given only for firm matches.

cdr3_aa: ASSYGVDNYGYT
v_call: TRBV6-5
j_call: TRBJ1-2
d_call: NA

cdr3_aa: ASRYPGQGETQY
v_call: TRBV5-4
j_call: TRBJ2-5
d_call: TRBD1

cdr3_aa: ASTRVAGGSTDTQY
v_call: TRBV9
j_call: TRBJ2-3
d_call: TRBD2

cdr3_aa: ASSEYPSGGANEQF
v_call: TRBV10-2
j_call: TRBJ2-1
d_call: TRBD2

cdr3_aa: ASSWGTEAF
v_call: TRBV6-5
j_call: TRBJ1-1
d_call: NA

cdr3_aa: ASLLVRGSQETQY
v_call: TRBV5-6
j_call: TRBJ2-5
d_call: TRBD2

cdr3_aa: ASSLRDREEF
v_call: TRBV27
j_call: TRBJ2-1
d_call: TRBD1

cdr3_aa: ASSPPSGGHYEQY
v_call: TRBV18
j_call: TRBJ2-7
d_call: TRBD2

cdr3_aa: ASSHPPRGGPSSYEQY
v_call: TRBV4-1
j_call: TRBJ2-7
d_call: NA

cdr3_aa: ASSLGTITEAF
v_call: TRBV7-9
j_call: TRBJ1-1
d_call: NA

cdr3_aa: ASSQWEKETQY
v_call: TRBV16
j_call: TRBJ2-5
d_call: NA

cdr3_aa: ASSEDGPYEQY
v_call: TRBV2
j_call: TRBJ2-7
d_call: NA

cdr3_aa: ASSLGLALGETQY
v_call: TRBV7-6
j_call: TRBJ2-5
d_call: TRBD2

cdr3_aa: ASSLGGGVSGSYNEQF
v_call: TRBV7-2
j_call: TRBJ2-1
d_call: TRBD2

cdr3_aa: ASSADRDGTYEQY
v_call: TRBV6-5
j_call: TRBJ2-7
d_call: TRBD1

cdr3_aa: ASRVTESASSYNEQF
v_call: TRBV7-6
j_call: TRBJ2-1
d_call: NA

cdr3_aa: SGWAGSLRGTEAF
v_call: TRBV29-1
j_call: TRBJ1-1
d_call: NA